Each of the 27 T cell receptor beta chains below was sequenced from the same sample in a study of Ad26.COV2.S vaccination and SARS-CoV-2 variants. Indicated treatment: roughly 18 received Ad26.COV2.S at low or high dose, single or two shots; several received placebo; per-sample allocation not given. The study sampled participants on day 63 after the first vaccine or placebo injection. Assay used: immunoSEQ multiplex PCR; TCRdb lists only in-frame clones, some missing. This table has around 270,000 clones, around 90% appearing once. Sequencing was performed on peripheral blood, taken in a trial of Ad26.COV2.S vaccine versus placebo. Receptors were obtained from a person aged 18-60 years who received the Ad26.COV2.S COVID-19 vaccine or a placebo.

CDR3 nucleotides: TGCGCCAGCAGTGAGATCGGGAGCGAAAAACTGTTTTTT. Protein: CASSEIGSEKLFF. This chain joins TRBV5-1 and TRBJ1-4, with D unclear. Deletions cut 5 bases from V and 8 bases from J, with 13 bases between. CDR3 length: 13 amino acids. Germline CDR1 SGHRS, CDR2 YFSETQ.

The rearrangement uses TRBV2 and TRBJ2-2; unclear D gene. This CDR3 has 14 residues. The V and J ends lost 3 bases and 1 base respectively, with 6 bases between them. Germline V gene sequence: CDR1 SNHLY, CDR2 FYNNEI. This chain's CDR3 is CASSDGQNTGELFF. DNA of the CDR3: TGTGCCAGCAGTGATGGTCAGAACACCGGGGAGCTGTTTTTT.

V gene TRBV12-3 or TRBV12-4 combines with J gene TRBJ1-2; no definite D call. V shed 6 bases and J shed 5 bases, with 10 bases lying between them. The CDR3 has 12 amino acids. The CDR3: CASSPNGYGYTF. For the CDR3, the DNA is TGTGCCAGCAGCCCTAACGGTTATGGCTACACCTTC.

The genes are TRBV14 and TRBJ2-1; TRBD2 might be the D (5 bases). Trimming cost V 1 base and J 7 bases, with 14 bases left between them. Germline V CDR1 and CDR2: SGHDN, FVKESK. This CDR3 is 15 amino acids long. CDR3 amino acids: CASSQVGSPGNEQFF. CDR3 nucleotide sequence: TGTGCCAGCAGCCAAGTCGGGTCCCCGGGAAATGAGCAGTTCTTC. The whole variable domain, remainder taken from reference TRBV14 and TRBJ2-1, is EAGVTQFPSHSVIEKGQTVTLRCDPISGHDNLYWYRRVMGKEIKFLLHFVKESKQDESGMPNNRFLAERTGGTYSTLKVQPAELEDSGVYFCASSQVGSPGNEQFFGPGTRLTVL.

The genes are TRBV5-1 and TRBJ1-1; TRBD1 might be the D (6 bases). The CDR3 runs 15 residues. The V end lost 4 bases, the J end lost 1 base, and 14 bases lay between the germline ends. Germline V gives CDR1 SGHRS, CDR2 YFSETQ. The CDR3 DNA reads TGCGCCAGCAGCCGGACAGTCTCCAAGAACACTGAAGCTTTCTTT. Its protein is CASSRTVSKNTEAFF.

This chain connects TRBV5-1 to TRBJ2-2; no reliable D call. V was cut by 5 bases and J by 6 bases, with 11 bases left in between. The CDR3 spans 13 residues. The germline CDR1 and CDR2 sequences are SGHRS and YFSETQ. The CDR3 nucleotides are TGCGCCAGCAGGGTCGCGATGGCCGGGGAGCTGTTTTTT. Protein product: CASRVAMAGELFF. Full variable domain (remainder filled in from reference TRBV5-1 and TRBJ2-2): KAGVTQTPRYLIKTRGQQVTLSCSPISGHRSVSWYQQTPGQGLQFLFEYFSETQRNKGNFPGRFSGRQFSNSRSEMNVSTLELGDSALYLCASRVAMAGELFFGEGSRLTVL.

CDR3 protein: CASLAGSSTDTQYF. In nucleotides, the CDR3 is TGTGCCAGCCTAGCGGGCTCTAGCACAGATACGCAGTATTTT. The genes are TRBV7-9 and TRBJ2-3; 8 bases are shared with TRBD2. Germline CDR1 SEHNR, CDR2 FQNEAQ (reference sequence). V shed 8 bases, J shed 0 bases, and the junction held 4 bases outside the gene matches. The CDR3 covers 14 residues.

The chain recombines TRBV6-2 or TRBV6-3 with TRBJ2-2; 13 bases are shared with TRBD2. The CDR3 sequence is 15 residues long. Germline V gene sequence: CDR1 MNHEY, CDR2 SVGEGT. The ends lost 4 bases at V and 7 bases at J; junction bases unmatched: 3. CDR3 sequence (DNA): TGTGCCAGCAGTTTTGGACTAGCGGGAGTCGGGGAGCTGTTTTTT. It encodes CASSFGLAGVGELFF.

The rearrangement uses TRBV20-1 and TRBJ1-5; D is unresolved. Trimming pared 5 bases from V and 11 bases from J, leaving 13 bases between. The CDR3 spans 11 residues. Germline loops: CDR1 DFQATT, CDR2 SNEGSKA (reference sequence). CDR3 in DNA: TGCAGTGCTTCCTTTGGGTCGGCCCAGCATTTT. Translated, it gives CSASFGSAQHF.

V gene TRBV19 combines with J gene TRBJ1-4; no definite D call. Germline V CDR1 and CDR2: LNHDA, SQIVND (reference sequence). The V and J ends lost 6 bases and 3 bases respectively, with 11 bases between them. The CDR3 length is 14 residues. DNA of the CDR3: TGTGCCAGTAGCTGGGGTGGAGCTAATGAAAAACTGTTTTTT. This translates into CASSWGGANEKLFF.

The chain employs TRBV9 and TRBJ2-1; 15 bases map to TRBD2. CDR3 length: 15 residues. Germline lookup yields CDR1 SGDLS and CDR2 YYNGEE. J gave up 9 bases and V 3 bases, and 4 bases lay outside the gene matches. For the CDR3, the DNA is TGTGCCAGCAGCGAGAGGGGACTAGCGGGGGGTGAGCAGTTCTTC. Its protein product is CASSERGLAGGEQFF.

The rearrangement uses TRBV30 and TRBJ2-3, with a weak D call TRBD1 (6 bases). Looked up from germline, CDR1 is GTSNPN and CDR2 is SVGIG (reference sequence). There are 14 residues in the CDR3. Trimming cost V 2 bases and J 0 bases, with 9 bases left between them. The CDR3, as DNA: TGTGCCTGGAGTCGGACAGCGAGCACAGATACGCAGTATTTT. As protein: CAWSRTASTDTQYF.

The rearrangement joins TRBV19 to TRBJ1-5; D is possibly TRBD1 (5 bases). The CDR3 spans 13 residues. Trimming took off 5 bases at V and 3 bases at J, with 8 bases between the two ends. Germline lookup yields CDR1 LNHDA and CDR2 SQIVND (reference sequence). CDR3 bases: TGTGCCAGTAGTCGGGACCTCAATCAGCCCCAGCATTTT. This encodes CASSRDLNQPQHF.

CDR3 protein: CASNIGESAGANVLTF. CDR3 DNA sequence: TGTGCCAGTAATATCGGGGAAAGCGCTGGGGCCAACGTCCTGACTTTC. The chain employs TRBV19 and TRBJ2-6; D is perhaps TRBD2 (5 bases). CDR3 length equals 16 residues. V gave up 7 bases and J gave up 2 bases, with 15 bases separating them. From germline, CDR1 is LNHDA and CDR2 SQIVND (reference sequence).

The chain employs TRBV15 and TRBJ2-3; possibly TRBD1 or TRBD2 for D (5 bases each). There are 16 residues in the CDR3. Germline-derived CDR1 and CDR2 are LNHNV and YYDKDF (reference sequence). Trimming pared 0 bases from V and 3 bases from J, leaving 13 bases between. This CDR3 is CATSRDGGVGTDTQYF. DNA of the CDR3: TGTGCCACCAGCAGAGATGGGGGAGTTGGGACAGATACGCAGTATTTT.

This chain joins TRBV19 and TRBJ1-1, with unresolved D. Trimming took off 8 bases at V and 1 base at J, with 11 bases between the two ends. The CDR3 is 13 amino acids. The germline gives CDR1 LNHDA, CDR2 SQIVND (reference sequence). CDR3 region: CASGLWENTEAFF. In DNA, the CDR3 is TGTGCCAGTGGACTATGGGAGAACACTGAAGCTTTCTTT.

This sequence joins TRBV6-2 or TRBV6-3 and TRBJ2-5, with 12 bases that match TRBD2. This CDR3 has 16 residues. The V and J ends lost 2 bases and 0 bases, in that order; junction bases with no gene match: 1. In germline, CDR1 is MNHEY, CDR2 SVGEGT. The CDR3 DNA is TGTGCCAGCAGTTACCTAGCGGGAGGGTACCAAGAGACCCAGTACTTC. Translated, it gives CASSYLAGGYQETQYF.

This CDR3 reads CASSASAANTGELFF. The CDR3 DNA is TGTGCCAGCAGTGCCAGCGCCGCGAACACCGGGGAGCTGTTTTTT. V is TRBV27 and J is TRBJ2-2; unclear D gene. Germline assignment: CDR1 MNHEY and CDR2 SMNVEV (reference sequence). The germline V and J ends were trimmed by 5 bases and 0 bases, with 10 bases remaining between them. The CDR3 has 15 residues.

This clone has a single count. The chain combines TRBV18 with TRBJ2-4; perhaps D is TRBD1 or TRBD2 (5 bases each). The length of the CDR3 is 14 residues. Germline lookup yields CDR1 KGHSH and CDR2 LQKENI. V was trimmed by 3 bases and J by 8 bases, leaving 14 bases between them. The CDR3 loop is CASSPIPGRDIQYF. The CDR3 DNA follows: TGTGCCAGCTCACCGATTCCGGGACGGGACATTCAGTACTTC.

The chain uses TRBV5-8 and TRBJ2-7; 7 positions agree with TRBD2. Trimming removed 5 bases from V and 4 bases from J; junction bases left unmatched: 9. This CDR3 is 14 amino acids long. CDR1 and CDR2 (germline): SGHTS, YDEGEE. The DNA for the CDR3 is TGTGCCAGCAGTTCCGATTGGGGAGGGTACGAGCAGTACGTC. Its protein is CASSSDWGGYEQYV.

The chain employs TRBV11-2 and TRBJ1-4; no reliable D call. V lost 0 bases, J lost 8 bases, and 13 bases lay in between. The length of the CDR3 is 15 residues. The germline gives CDR1 SGHAT, CDR2 FQNNGV. The DNA for the CDR3 is TGTGCCAGCAGCTTAGATTCCCCAATATGGGAAAAACTGTTTTTT. Protein sequence: CASSLDSPIWEKLFF.

V is TRBV3-1 (or the pseudogene TRBV3-2) and J is TRBJ1-1; 8 nucleotides agree with TRBD1. Germline V CDR1 and CDR2: LGHDT, YNNKEL (reference sequence). After removal of 6 bases from V and 7 bases from J, the junction contained 13 bases not matched to a gene. The CDR3 runs to 15 residues. The CDR3 coding sequence is TGTGCCAGCAGACAATCAGGGGGCAGCTTAGGTGAAGCTTTCTTT. Translating it yields CASRQSGGSLGEAFF.

The rearrangement joins TRBV27 to TRBJ1-2, with D uncertain. The CDR3 runs 13 residues. Germline V gene lookup returns CDR1 MNHEY and CDR2 SMNVEV (reference sequence). V lost 0 bases and J lost 8, with 10 bases in between. The CDR3 DNA reads as TGTGCCAGCAGTTTATCAGCGGTTTTCGGCTACACCTTC. It yields the protein CASSLSAVFGYTF.

In this sample, this clone turned up many times. For the CDR3, the DNA is TGTGCCAGCAGTTATGGACAGGGCTCCGGGGAGCTGTTTTTT. It translates to CASSYGQGSGELFF. This chain links TRBV6-2 or TRBV6-3 with TRBJ2-2, with TRBD1 identical over 8 bases. V lost 3 bases, J lost 6 bases, and 3 bases stayed unmatched. Germline assignment: CDR1 MNHEY and CDR2 SVGEGT. This CDR3 spans 14 amino acids.

This clone came up a few times. The V call is TRBV2, the J call TRBJ1-6, with TRBD1 as a possible D gene (6 bases). Between the trimmed V and J ends, which lost 7 bases and 6 bases, there was a span of 13 bases. The CDR3 runs 14 residues. Germline CDR1 and CDR2: SNHLY and FYNNEI. The CDR3 sequence: CASTKDSSNSPLHF. The CDR3 DNA reads as TGTGCCAGCACCAAGGACAGCTCTAATTCACCCCTCCACTTT.

The chain links TRBV6-5 to TRBJ1-1; tentatively, D is TRBD1 (5 bases). V was shortened by 0 bases and J by 7 bases, with 18 bases between the two germline ends. CDR1 and CDR2 (germline): MNHEY, SVGAGI. The CDR3 is made up of 16 amino acids. The CDR3 protein is CASSYSYTQGVNEAFF. CDR3 sequence (DNA): TGTGCCAGCAGTTACTCGTACACACAAGGGGTGAATGAAGCTTTCTTT.

The DNA for the CDR3 is TGTGCCAGTAGTATGCTCGACTACAGCAATGAGCAGTTCTTC. Translation: CASSMLDYSNEQFF. The chain joins TRBV19 to TRBJ2-1; a possible D gene is TRBD2 (5 bases). CDR1 is LNHDA, CDR2 SQIVND, per germline (reference sequence). V was clipped by 3 bases and J by 6 bases, with 12 bases between them. The CDR3 consists of 14 residues.